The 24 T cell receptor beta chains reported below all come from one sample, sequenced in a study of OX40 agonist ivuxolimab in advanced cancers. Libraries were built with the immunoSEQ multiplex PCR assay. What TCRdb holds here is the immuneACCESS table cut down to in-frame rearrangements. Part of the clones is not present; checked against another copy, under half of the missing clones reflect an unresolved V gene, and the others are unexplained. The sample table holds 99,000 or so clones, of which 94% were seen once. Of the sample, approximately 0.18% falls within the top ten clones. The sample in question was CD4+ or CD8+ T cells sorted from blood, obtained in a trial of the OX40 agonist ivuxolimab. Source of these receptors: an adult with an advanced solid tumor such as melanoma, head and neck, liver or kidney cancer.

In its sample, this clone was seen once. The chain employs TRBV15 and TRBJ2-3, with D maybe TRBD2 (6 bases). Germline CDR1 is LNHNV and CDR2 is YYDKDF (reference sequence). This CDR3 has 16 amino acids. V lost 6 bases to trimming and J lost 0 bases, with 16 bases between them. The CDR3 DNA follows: TGTGCCACCAGGAGTCGGGCCGGGGGTAGCACAGATACGCAGTATTTT. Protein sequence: CATRSRAGGSTDTQYF.

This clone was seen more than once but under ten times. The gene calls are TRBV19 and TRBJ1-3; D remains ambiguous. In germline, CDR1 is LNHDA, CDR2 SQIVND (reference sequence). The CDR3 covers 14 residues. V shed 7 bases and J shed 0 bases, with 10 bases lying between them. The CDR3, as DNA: TGTGCCAGTACTCCGAATTACTCTGGAAACACCATATATTTT. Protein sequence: CASTPNYSGNTIYF.

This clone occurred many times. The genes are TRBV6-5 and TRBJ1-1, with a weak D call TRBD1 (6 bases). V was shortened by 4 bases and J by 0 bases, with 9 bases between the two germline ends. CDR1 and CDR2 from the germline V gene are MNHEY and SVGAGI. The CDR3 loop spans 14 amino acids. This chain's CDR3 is CASSSRGVNTEAFF. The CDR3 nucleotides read TGTGCCAGCAGTTCGAGGGGGGTGAACACTGAAGCTTTCTTT.

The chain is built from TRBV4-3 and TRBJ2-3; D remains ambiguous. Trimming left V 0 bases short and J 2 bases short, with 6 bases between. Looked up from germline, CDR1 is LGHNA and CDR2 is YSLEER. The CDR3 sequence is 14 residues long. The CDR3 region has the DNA TGCGCCAGCAGCCAAGACCCAAACACAGATACGCAGTATTTT. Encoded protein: CASSQDPNTDTQYF.

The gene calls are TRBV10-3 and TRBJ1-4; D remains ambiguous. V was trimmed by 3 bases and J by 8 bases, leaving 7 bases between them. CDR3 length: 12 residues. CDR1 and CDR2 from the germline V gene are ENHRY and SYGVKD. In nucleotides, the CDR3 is TGTGCCATCAGTGACGTTTCGGAAAAACTGTTTTTT. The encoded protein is CAISDVSEKLFF.

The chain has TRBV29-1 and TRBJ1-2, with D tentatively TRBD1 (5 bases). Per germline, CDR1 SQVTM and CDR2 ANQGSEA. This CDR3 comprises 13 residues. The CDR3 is CSYDRWGGDGYTF. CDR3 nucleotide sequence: TGCAGTTATGACCGTTGGGGAGGGGATGGCTACACCTTC.

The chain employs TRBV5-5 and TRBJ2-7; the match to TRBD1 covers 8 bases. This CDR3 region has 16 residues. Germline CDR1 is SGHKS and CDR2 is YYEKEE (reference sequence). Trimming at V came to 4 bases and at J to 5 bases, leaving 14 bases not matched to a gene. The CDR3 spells CASSQRIRDRIHEQYF. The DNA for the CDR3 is TGTGCCAGCAGCCAGCGAATTCGGGACAGGATACACGAGCAGTACTTC. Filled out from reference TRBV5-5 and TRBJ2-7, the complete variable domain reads DAGVTQSPTHLIKTRGQQVTLRCSPISGHKSVSWYQQVLGQGPQFIFQYYEKEERGRGNFPDRFSARQFPNYSSELNVNALLLGDSALYLCASSQRIRDRIHEQYFGPGTRLTVT.

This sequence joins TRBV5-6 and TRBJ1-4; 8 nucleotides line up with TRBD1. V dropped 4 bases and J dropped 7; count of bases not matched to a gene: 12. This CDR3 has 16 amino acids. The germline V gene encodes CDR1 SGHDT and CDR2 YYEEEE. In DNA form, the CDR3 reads TGTGCCAGCAGCCTCTTAGATGGACAGGGTGTTGAAAAACTGTTTTTT. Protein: CASSLLDGQGVEKLFF.

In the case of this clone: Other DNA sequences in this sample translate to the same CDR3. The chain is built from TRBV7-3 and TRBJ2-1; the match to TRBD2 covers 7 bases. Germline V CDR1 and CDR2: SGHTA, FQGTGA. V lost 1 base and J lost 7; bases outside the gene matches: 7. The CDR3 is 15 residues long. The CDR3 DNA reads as TGTGCCAGCAGCTTAAGTCTGGCGGGAGTGAATGAGCAGTTCTTC. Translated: CASSLSLAGVNEQFF.

CDR3 region: CAISLTATYEQYF. The CDR3 DNA is TGTGCCATCAGCCTTACTGCTACCTACGAGCAGTACTTC. This chain uses TRBV10-3 with TRBJ2-7; D is ambiguous. Germline CDR1 ENHRY, CDR2 SYGVKD. V shed 6 bases and J shed 2 bases, with 11 bases lying between them. The CDR3 is 13 residues long.

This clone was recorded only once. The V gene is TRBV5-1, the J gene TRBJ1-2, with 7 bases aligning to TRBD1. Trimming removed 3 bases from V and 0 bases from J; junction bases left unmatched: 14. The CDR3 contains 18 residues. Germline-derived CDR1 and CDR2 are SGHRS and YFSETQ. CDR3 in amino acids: CASSSTWDRFPSNYGYTF. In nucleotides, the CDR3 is TGCGCCAGCAGCTCGACTTGGGACAGATTTCCTTCTAACTATGGCTACACCTTC.

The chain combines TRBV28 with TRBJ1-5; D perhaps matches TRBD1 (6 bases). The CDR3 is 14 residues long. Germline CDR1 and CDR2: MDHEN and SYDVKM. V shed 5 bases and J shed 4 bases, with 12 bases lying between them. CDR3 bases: TGTGCCAGCAGTCACAGGGAGGTAAATCAGCCCCAGCATTTT. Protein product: CASSHREVNQPQHF.

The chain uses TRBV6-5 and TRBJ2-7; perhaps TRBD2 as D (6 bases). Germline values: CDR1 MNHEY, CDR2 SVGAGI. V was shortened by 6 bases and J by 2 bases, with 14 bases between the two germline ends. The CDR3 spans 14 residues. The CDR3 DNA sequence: TGTGCCAGCAGAACCGGGGGAGCCACCTACGAGCAGTACTTC. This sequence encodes CASRTGGATYEQYF.

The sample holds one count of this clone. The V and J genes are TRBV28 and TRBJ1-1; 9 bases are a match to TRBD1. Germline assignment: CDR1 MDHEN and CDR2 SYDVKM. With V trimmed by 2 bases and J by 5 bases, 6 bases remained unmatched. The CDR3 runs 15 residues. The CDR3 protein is CASSLRGQGRTEAFF. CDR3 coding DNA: TGTGCCAGCAGTTTAAGGGGACAGGGTAGAACTGAAGCTTTCTTT.

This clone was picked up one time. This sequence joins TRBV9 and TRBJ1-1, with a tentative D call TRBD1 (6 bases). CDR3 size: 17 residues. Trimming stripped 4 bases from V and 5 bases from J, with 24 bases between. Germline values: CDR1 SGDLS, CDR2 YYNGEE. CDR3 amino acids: CASSPGPTQGAGTEAFF. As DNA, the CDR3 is TGTGCCAGCAGCCCCGGGCCAACACAGGGAGCCGGGACTGAAGCTTTCTTT.

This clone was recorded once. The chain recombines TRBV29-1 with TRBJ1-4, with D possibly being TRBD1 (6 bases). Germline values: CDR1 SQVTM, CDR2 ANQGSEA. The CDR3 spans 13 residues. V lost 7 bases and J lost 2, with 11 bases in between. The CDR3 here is CSASGATNEKLFF. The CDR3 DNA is TGCAGCGCCTCAGGGGCGACTAATGAAAAACTGTTTTTT.

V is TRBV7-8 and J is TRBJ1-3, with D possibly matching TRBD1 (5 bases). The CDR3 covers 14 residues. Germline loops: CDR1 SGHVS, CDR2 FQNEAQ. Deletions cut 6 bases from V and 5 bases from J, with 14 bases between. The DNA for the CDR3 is TGTGCCAGCAGGCCGAGGACACCCCGAAACACCATATATTTT. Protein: CASRPRTPRNTIYF. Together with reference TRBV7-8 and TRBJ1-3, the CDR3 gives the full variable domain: GAGVSQSPRYKVAKRGQDVALRCDPISGHVSLFWYQQALGQGPEFLTYFQNEAQLDKSGLPSDRFFAERPEGSVSTLKIQRTQQEDSAVYLCASRPRTPRNTIYFGEGSWLTVV.

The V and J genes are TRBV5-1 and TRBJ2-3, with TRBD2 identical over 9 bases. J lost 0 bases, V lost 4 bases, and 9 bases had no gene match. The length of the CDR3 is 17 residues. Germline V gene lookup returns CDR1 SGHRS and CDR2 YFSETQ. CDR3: CASSASVLAGSTDTQYF. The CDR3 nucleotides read TGCGCCAGCAGCGCTTCCGTCCTAGCGGGGAGCACAGATACGCAGTATTTT.

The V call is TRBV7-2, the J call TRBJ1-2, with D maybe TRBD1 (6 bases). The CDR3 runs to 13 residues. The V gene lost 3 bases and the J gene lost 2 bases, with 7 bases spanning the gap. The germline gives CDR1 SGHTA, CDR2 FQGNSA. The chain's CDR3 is CASSFGQNYGYTF. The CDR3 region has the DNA TGTGCCAGCAGCTTCGGACAGAACTATGGCTACACCTTC.

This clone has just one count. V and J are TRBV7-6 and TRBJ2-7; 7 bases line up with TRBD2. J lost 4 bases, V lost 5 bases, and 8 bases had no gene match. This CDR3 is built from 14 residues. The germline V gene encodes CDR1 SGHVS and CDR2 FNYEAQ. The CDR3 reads CASSPVGGGYEQYF. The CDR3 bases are TGTGCCAGCAGCCCGGTTGGGGGGGGTTACGAGCAGTACTTC.

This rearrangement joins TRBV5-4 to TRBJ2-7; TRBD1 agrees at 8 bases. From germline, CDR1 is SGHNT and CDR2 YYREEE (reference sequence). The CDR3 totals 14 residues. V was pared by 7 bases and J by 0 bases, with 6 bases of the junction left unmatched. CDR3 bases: TGTGCCAGCCACCGACAGGGGAGCTCCTACGAGCAGTACTTC. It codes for CASHRQGSSYEQYF.

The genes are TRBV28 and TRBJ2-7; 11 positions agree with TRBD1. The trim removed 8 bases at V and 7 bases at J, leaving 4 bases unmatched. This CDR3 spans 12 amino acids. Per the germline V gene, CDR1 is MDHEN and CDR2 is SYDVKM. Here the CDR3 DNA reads TGTGCCAGCGGACAGGGGGCTCGGGAGCAGTACTTC. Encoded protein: CASGQGAREQYF.

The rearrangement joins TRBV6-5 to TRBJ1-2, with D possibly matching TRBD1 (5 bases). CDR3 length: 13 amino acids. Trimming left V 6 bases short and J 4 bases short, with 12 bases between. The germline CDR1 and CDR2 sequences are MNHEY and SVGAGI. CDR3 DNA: TGTGCCAGCAGATCCGGACAACCCTATGGCTACACCTTC. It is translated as CASRSGQPYGYTF.

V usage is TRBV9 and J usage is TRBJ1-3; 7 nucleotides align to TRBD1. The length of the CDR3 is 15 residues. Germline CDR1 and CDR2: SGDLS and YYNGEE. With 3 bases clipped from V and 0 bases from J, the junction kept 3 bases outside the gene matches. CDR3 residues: CASSEGAYSGNTIYF. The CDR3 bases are TGTGCCAGCAGCGAGGGGGCATACTCTGGAAACACCATATATTTT.